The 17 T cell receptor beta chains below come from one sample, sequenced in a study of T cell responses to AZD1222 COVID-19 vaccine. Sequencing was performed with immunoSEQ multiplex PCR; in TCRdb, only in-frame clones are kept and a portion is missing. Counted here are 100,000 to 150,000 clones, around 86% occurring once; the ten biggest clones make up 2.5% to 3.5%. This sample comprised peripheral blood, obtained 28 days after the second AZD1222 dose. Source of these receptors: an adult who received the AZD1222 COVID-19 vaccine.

The CDR3 sequence is CASSKEKDRGMGNQPQHF. The CDR3 coding sequence is TGTGCCAGCAGCAAAGAGAAGGACAGGGGCATGGGCAATCAGCCCCAGCATTTT. The rearrangement uses TRBV21-1 and TRBJ1-5; the D call in the table, TRBD1, was not verified against the DNA. TRBV21-1 is recorded as a pseudogene. The length of the CDR3 is 18 residues.

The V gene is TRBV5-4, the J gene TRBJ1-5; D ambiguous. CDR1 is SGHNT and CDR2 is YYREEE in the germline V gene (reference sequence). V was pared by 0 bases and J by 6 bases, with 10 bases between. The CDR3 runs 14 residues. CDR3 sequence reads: CASSLAGVGQPQHF. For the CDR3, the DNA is TGTGCCAGCAGCTTGGCGGGTGTTGGTCAGCCCCAGCATTTT.

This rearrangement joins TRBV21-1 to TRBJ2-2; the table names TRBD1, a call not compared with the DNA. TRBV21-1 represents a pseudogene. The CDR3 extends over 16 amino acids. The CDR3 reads CASSLNWGRRGGELFF. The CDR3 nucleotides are TGTGCCAGCAGCTTAAATTGGGGGCGTAGAGGCGGGGAGCTGTTTTTT.

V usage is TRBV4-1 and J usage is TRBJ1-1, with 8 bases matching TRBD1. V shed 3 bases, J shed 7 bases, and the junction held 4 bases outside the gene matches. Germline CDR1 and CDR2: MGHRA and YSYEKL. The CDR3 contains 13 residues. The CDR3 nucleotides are TGCGCCAGCAGCCATGTCGGACAGGGTGAAGCTTTCTTT. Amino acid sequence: CASSHVGQGEAFF.

The CDR3 DNA reads as TGCGCCAGCAGCAAGGGGACAGGGCAAGAGACCCAGTACTTC. It is translated as CASSKGTGQETQYF. The chain combines TRBV5-1 with TRBJ2-5, with 9 positions matching TRBD1. The CDR3 length is 14 residues. CDR1 is SGHRS, CDR2 YFSETQ, per germline. Trimming took 4 bases from V and 2 from J; bases not matched to a gene: 3.

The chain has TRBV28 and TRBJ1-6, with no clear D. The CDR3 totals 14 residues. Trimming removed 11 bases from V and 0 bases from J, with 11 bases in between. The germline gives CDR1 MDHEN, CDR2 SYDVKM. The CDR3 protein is CAHRSSSYNSPLHF. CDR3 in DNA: TGTGCCCACCGGTCGAGCTCCTATAATTCACCCCTCCACTTT.

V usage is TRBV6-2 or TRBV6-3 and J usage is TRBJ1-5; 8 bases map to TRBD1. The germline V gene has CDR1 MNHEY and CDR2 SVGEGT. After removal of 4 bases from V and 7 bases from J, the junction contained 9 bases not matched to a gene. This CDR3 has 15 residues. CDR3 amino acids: CASSLDWTGSQPQHF. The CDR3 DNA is TGTGCCAGCAGTTTAGATTGGACAGGGAGCCAGCCCCAGCATTTT.

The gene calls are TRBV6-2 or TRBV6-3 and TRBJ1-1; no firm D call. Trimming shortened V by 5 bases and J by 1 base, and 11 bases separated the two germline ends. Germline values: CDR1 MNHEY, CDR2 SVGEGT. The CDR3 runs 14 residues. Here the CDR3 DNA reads TGTGCCAGCAGTCAGTCCCGGGGGAACACTGAAGCTTTCTTT. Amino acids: CASSQSRGNTEAFF.

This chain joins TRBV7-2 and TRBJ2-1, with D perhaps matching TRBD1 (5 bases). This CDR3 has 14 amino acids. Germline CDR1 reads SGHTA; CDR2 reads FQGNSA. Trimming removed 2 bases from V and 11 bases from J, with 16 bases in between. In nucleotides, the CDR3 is TGTGCCAGCAGCTTATCACAGGCTAGTAGTCAGCAGTTCTTC. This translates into CASSLSQASSQQFF.

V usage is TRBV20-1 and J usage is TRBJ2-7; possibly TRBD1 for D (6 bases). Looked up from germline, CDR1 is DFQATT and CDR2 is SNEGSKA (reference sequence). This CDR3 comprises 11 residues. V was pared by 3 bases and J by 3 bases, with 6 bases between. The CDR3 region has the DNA TGCAGTGCTAGGGACAGCTACGAGCAGTACTTC. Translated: CSARDSYEQYF.

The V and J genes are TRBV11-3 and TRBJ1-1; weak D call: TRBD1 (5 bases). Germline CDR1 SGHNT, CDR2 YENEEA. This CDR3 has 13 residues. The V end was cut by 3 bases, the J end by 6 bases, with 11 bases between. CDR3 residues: CASSFILGAEAFF. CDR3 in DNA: TGTGCCAGCAGCTTTATTCTGGGGGCTGAAGCTTTCTTT.

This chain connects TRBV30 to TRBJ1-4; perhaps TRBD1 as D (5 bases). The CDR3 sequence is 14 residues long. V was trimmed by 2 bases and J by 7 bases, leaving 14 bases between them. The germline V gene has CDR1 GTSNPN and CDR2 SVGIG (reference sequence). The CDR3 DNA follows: TGTGCCTGGAGTATTAGGGCAGGGCTTGAAAAACTGTTTTTT. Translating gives CAWSIRAGLEKLFF.

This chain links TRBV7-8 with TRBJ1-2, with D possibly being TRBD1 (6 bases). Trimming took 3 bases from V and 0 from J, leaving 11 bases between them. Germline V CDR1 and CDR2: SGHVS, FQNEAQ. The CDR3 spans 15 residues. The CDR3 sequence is CASSLGGSANYGYTF. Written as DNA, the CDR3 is TGTGCCAGCAGCTTGGGGGGCTCGGCTAACTATGGCTACACCTTC.

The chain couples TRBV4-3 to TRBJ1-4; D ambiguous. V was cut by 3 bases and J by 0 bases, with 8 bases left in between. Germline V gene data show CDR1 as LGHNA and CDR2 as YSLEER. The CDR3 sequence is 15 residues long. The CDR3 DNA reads TGCGCCAGCAGCCACCTCAGTGCAACTAATGAAAAACTGTTTTTT. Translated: CASSHLSATNEKLFF.

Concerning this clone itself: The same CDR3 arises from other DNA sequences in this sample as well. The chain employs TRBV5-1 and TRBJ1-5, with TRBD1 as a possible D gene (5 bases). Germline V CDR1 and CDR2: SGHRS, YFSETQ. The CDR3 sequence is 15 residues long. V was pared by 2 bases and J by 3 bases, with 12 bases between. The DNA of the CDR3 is TGCGCCAGCAGCTTAGAAACGGGACCCAATCAGCCCCAGCATTTT. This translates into CASSLETGPNQPQHF.

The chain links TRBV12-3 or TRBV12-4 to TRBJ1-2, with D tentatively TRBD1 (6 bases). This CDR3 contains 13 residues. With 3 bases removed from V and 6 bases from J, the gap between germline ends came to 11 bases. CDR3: CASSFRDTHGYTF. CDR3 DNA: TGTGCCAGCAGTTTCAGGGACACCCATGGCTACACCTTC.

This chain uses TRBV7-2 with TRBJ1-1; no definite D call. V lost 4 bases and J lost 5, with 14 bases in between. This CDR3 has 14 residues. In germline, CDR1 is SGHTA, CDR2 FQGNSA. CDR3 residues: CASSYYAPGTEAFF. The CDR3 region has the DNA TGTGCCAGCAGCTATTACGCCCCGGGGACTGAAGCTTTCTTT.